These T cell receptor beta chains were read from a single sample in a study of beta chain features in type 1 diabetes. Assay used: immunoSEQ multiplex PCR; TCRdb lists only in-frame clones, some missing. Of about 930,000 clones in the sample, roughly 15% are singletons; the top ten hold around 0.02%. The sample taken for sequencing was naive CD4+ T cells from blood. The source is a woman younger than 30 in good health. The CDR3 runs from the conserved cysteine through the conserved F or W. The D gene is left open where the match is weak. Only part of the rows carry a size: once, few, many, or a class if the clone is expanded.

CDR3 DNA: TGCGCCAGCAGCTTGGCCGGTGTAGCGGGAGTCGATGAGCAGTTCTTC
CDR3 protein: CASSLAGVAGVDEQFF
V gene: TRBV5-1
D gene: TRBD2
J gene: TRBJ2-1
clone size: few

CDR3 DNA: TGTGCCAGCAGCGAAAAGCCAACAGGGTCTGGGGCCAACGTCCTGACTTTC
CDR3 protein: CASSEKPTGSGANVLTF
V gene: TRBV9
D gene: NA
J gene: TRBJ2-6
clone size: NA

CDR3 DNA: TGTGCCAGCAGCTTAAAGTTCAGGTCTACTAGCGGGGATACAGATACGCAGTATTTT
CDR3 protein: CASSLKFRSTSGDTDTQYF
V gene: TRBV11-2
D gene: TRBD2
J gene: TRBJ2-3
clone size: NA

CDR3 DNA: TGTGCCAGCTCAACTGGACAGTTTGAAGCTTTCTTT
CDR3 protein: CASSTGQFEAFF
V gene: TRBV18
D gene: NA
J gene: TRBJ1-1
clone size: few

CDR3 DNA: TGTGCCAGCAGTGGCGGACTAGCGGGGTACAATGAGCAGTTCTTC
CDR3 protein: CASSGGLAGYNEQFF
V gene: TRBV2
D gene: TRBD2
J gene: TRBJ2-1
clone size: once

CDR3 DNA: TGTGCCAGCAGCTTACTGGGACTCCCGTACCAAGAGACCCAGTACTTC
CDR3 protein: CASSLLGLPYQETQYF
V gene: TRBV7-2
D gene: NA
J gene: TRBJ2-5
clone size: few

CDR3 DNA: TGTGCCAGTAGTATAGTTACCGTCAGCTCCTACAATGAGCAGTTCTTC
CDR3 protein: CASSIVTVSSYNEQFF
V gene: TRBV19
D gene: NA
J gene: TRBJ2-1
clone size: NA

CDR3 DNA: TGTGCCAGCTTGACCTCCTACGAGCAGTACTTC
CDR3 protein: CASLTSYEQYF
V gene: TRBV27
D gene: NA
J gene: TRBJ2-7
clone size: NA

CDR3 DNA: TGTGCCAGCGTCTCGAGACACAGGTACAATGAGCAGTTCTTC
CDR3 protein: CASVSRHRYNEQFF
V gene: TRBV27
D gene: NA
J gene: TRBJ2-1
clone size: few

CDR3 DNA: TGCGCCAGCAGCCAGACCGGGACCGGAACCTACAATGAGCAGTTCTTC
CDR3 protein: CASSQTGTGTYNEQFF
V gene: TRBV4-3
D gene: NA
J gene: TRBJ2-1
clone size: few

CDR3 DNA: TGTGCCACCAGCAGAGTTGGGCTACCCCGAGGGGACATTCAGTACTTC
CDR3 protein: CATSRVGLPRGDIQYF
V gene: TRBV15
D gene: NA
J gene: TRBJ2-4
clone size: NA

CDR3 DNA: TGTGCCAGTAGTACCTCCCGACAGACAGATACGCAGTATTTT
CDR3 protein: CASSTSRQTDTQYF
V gene: TRBV19
D gene: NA
J gene: TRBJ2-3
clone size: NA

CDR3 DNA: TGTGCCAGCAGAATGGGCGGGATCCAAGAGACCCAGTACTTC
CDR3 protein: CASRMGGIQETQYF
V gene: TRBV2
D gene: NA
J gene: TRBJ2-5
clone size: few

CDR3 DNA: TGCGCCAGCAGCTTGGCCTTGGCTGGCTTTGGGGGGGAGCAGTTCTTC
CDR3 protein: CASSLALAGFGGEQFF
V gene: TRBV5-1
D gene: NA
J gene: TRBJ2-1
clone size: few

CDR3 DNA: TGTGCCAGCAGCCCCCGAGTCACAGATACGCAGTATTTT
CDR3 protein: CASSPRVTDTQYF
V gene: TRBV13
D gene: NA
J gene: TRBJ2-3
clone size: few

CDR3 DNA: TGTGCCAGTAGTATAGGTGATACGCAGTATTTT
CDR3 protein: CASSIGDTQYF
V gene: TRBV19
D gene: NA
J gene: TRBJ2-3
clone size: few

CDR3 DNA: TGTGCCAGTAACCCCCCGGGACAGAATGAAACGGCGGAAACTAATGAAAAACTGTTTTTT
CDR3 protein: CASNPPGQNETAETNEKLFF
V gene: TRBV19
D gene: TRBD1
J gene: TRBJ1-4
clone size: NA